The T cell receptor beta chain described here comes from a study of cytomegalovirus exposure and HLA in healthy donors. Across the whole study: From about 200 million T cells, an earlier analysis saw 120 million or so unique TCR beta sequences.

PCR was performed using 60 Vbeta and 13 Jbeta primers. Using immunoSEQ multiplex PCR, the repertoire was profiled, and TCRdb retains in-frame clones only, with some absent. Among about 190,000 clones listed, just under 75% were seen once. On this clone: What it binds is unknown. Other DNA sequences of this sample code for an identical CDR3.

Whole-study results and caveats: Confirmation was obtained in vitro that a few CMV-associated chains are specific for CMV antigens. Rarity held for most TCR sequences, but there were some public TCRs that occurred in many donors.

This CDR3 is 12 amino acids long. Germline CDR1 MDHEN, CDR2 SYDVKM. This TCR came from a woman aged 30 to 39 in good health and CMV-seropositive. Material: PBMCs. This sequence joins TRBV28 and TRBJ2-5; D call uncertain. The closer fit of TRBJ2-7 to the DNA end suggests the J call may be wrong. CDR3 sequence reads: CASRSSSYEQYF. CDR3 DNA: TGTGCCAGCAGGTCAAGCTCCTACGAGCAGTACTTC.